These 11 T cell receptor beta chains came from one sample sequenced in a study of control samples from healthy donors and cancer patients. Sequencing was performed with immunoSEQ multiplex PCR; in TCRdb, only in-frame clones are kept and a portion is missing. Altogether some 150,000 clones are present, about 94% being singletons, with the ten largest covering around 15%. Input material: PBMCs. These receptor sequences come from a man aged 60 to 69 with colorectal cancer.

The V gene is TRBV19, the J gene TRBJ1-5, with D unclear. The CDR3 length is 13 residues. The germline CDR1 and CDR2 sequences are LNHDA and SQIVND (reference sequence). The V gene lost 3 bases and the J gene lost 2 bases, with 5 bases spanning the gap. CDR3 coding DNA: TGTGCCAGTAGTATCGGGCGCAATCAGCCCCAGCATTTT. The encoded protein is CASSIGRNQPQHF.

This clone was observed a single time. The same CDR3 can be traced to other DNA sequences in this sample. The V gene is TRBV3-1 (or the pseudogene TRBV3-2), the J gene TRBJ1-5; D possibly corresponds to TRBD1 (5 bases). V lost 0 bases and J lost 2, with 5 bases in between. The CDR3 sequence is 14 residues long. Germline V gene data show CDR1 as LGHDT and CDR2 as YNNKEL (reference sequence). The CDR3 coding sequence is TGTGCCAGCAGCCAAGAGGGGGGCAATCAGCCCCAGCATTTT. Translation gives CASSQEGGNQPQHF.

In DNA, the CDR3 is TGTGCCAGCAACCCTGGGAATAATTCACCCCTCCACTTT. Protein product: CASNPGNNSPLHF. The chain uses TRBV25-1 and TRBJ1-6; D gene uncertain. The V gene's germline CDR1 is MGHDK and CDR2 SYGVNS. The CDR3 sequence is 13 residues long. The V end lost 7 bases, the J end lost 5 bases, and 9 bases lay between the germline ends.

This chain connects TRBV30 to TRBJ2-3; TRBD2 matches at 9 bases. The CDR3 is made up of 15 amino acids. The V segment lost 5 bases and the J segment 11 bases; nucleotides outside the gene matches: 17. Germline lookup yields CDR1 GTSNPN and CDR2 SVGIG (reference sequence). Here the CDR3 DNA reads TGTGCCTGGGGCGGCGCGGGGGGGCGCCGAGGGAGGCAGTATTTT. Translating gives CAWGGAGGRRGRQYF.

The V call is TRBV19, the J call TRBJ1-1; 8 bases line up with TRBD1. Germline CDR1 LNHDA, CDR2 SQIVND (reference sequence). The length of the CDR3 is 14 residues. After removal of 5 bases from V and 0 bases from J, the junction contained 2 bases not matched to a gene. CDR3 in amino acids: CASSRQGLNTEAFF. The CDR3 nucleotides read TGTGCCAGTAGTCGACAGGGGCTGAACACTGAAGCTTTCTTT. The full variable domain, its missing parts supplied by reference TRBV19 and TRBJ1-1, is DGGITQSPKYLFRKEGQNVTLSCEQNLNHDAMYWYRQDPGQGLRLIYYSQIVNDFQKGDIAEGYSVSREKKESFPLTVTSAQKNPTAFYLCASSRQGLNTEAFFGQGTRLTVV.

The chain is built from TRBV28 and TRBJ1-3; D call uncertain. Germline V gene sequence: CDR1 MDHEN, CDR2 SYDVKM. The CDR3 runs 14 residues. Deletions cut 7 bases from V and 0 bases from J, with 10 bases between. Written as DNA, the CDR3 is TGTGCCAGCACCGGCCTGGTCTCTGGAAACACCATATATTTT. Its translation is CASTGLVSGNTIYF.

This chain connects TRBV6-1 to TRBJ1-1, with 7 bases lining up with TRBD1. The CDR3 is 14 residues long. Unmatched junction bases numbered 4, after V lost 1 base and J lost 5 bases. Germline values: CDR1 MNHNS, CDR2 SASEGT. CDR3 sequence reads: CASSEEQGRTEAFF. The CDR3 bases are TGTGCCAGCAGTGAAGAACAGGGGAGGACTGAAGCTTTCTTT.

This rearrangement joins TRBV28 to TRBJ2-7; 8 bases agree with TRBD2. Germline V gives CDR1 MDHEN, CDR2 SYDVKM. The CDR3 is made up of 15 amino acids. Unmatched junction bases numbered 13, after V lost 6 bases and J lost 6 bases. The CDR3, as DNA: TGTGCCAGCAGCCGGATTTCAGCGGGGGAGGCCGAGCAGTACTTC. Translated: CASSRISAGEAEQYF.

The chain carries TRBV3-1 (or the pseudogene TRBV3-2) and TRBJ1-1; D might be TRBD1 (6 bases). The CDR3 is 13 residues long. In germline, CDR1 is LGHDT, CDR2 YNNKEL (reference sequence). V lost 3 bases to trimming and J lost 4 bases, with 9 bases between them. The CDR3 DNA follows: TGTGCCAGCAGCCATCAGGGGCTCACTGAAGCTTTCTTT. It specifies CASSHQGLTEAFF.

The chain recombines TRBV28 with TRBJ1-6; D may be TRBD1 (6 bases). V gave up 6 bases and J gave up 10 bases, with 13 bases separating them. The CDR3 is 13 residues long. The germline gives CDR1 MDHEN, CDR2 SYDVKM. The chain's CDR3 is CASSVRGRSPLHF. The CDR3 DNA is TGTGCCAGCAGCGTCAGGGGACGCTCACCCCTCCACTTT.

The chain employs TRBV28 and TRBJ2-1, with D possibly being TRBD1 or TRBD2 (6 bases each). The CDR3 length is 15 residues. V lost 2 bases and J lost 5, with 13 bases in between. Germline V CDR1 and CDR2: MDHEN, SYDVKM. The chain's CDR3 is CASSLNGGFDNEQFF. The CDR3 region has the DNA TGTGCCAGCAGTTTAAACGGGGGCTTCGACAATGAGCAGTTCTTC.